This T cell receptor beta chain was observed in a study of Graves' ophthalmopathy and Graves' hyperthyroidism. Broader study findings: Ophthalmopathy could be told apart from stable hyperthyroidism by a 13-signature model (87.88% sensitivity, roughly 80% specificity). It was with approximately 69% sensitivity and around 72% specificity that the model predicted ophthalmopathy progression.

RNA transcripts yielded amplified TCR beta CDR3 regions. HTBI-primed RT-PCR formed the first round, and a multiplex PCR formed the second. TCRdb independently ran MiXCR on the multiplex PCR reads; one entry per CDR3 protein. In the table there are about 590,000 distinct CDR3 sequences, less than 40% of which are singletons. Details on this clonotype: Its matching antigen is unknown.

Aged 18 to 65, hyperthyroidism patients had been newly diagnosed, with under 2 months' duration. This CDR3 comprises 14 residues. Germline CDR1 and CDR2: SGHDN and FVKESK. V lost 1 base and J 7 bases, leaving 13 bases between the germline ends. The source is an adult man with Graves' hyperthyroidism. V and J are TRBV14 and TRBJ1-1; TRBD1 might be the D (6 bases). Sequences were obtained from peripheral blood or thyroid tissue (not recorded which). The CDR3 bases are TGTGCCAGCAGCCAAGTATCAGGGGCTGTTGAAGCTTTCTTT. It is translated as CASSQVSGAVEAFF.